Sequencing of this T cell receptor (beta chain) was carried out in a study of T cells in Graves' hyperthyroidism and ophthalmopathy. Study observations and caveats: Peripheral blood also featured most of the thyroid clonotypes expanded above 0.001.

Researchers took RNA transcripts and amplified the TCR beta CDR3 regions from them. First-round RT-PCR of the TCR CDR3 relied on the HTBI primer set. TCRdb passed the multiplex PCR reads through MiXCR, listing each CDR3 protein once. Among 750,000 to 900,000 distinct CDR3 sequences listed, around 39% were seen once. As regards this clonotype: Its target is not known. A much more abundant neighbour one base away suggests this may be a read error. The CDR3 end shows no conserved phenylalanine or tryptophan, and so a read error is likely.

Graves' hyperthyroidism is called stable when ophthalmopathy does not progress within 18 months. These patients, aged 18 to 65, had recently diagnosed hyperthyroidism lasting under 2 months. CDR1 and CDR2 from the germline V gene are SEHNR and FQNEAQ (reference sequence). Trimming removed 3 bases from V and 6 bases from J, with 9 bases in between. The length of the CDR3 is 12 residues. This TCR was recovered from a man aged 18 to 35 with Graves' hyperthyroidism. This chain connects TRBV7-9 to TRBJ2-7; TRBD1 might be the D (5 bases). The sample was blood. CDR3 amino acids: CASSFREGEQYL. The CDR3 DNA reads TGTGCCAGCAGCTTCAGGGAAGGCGAGCAGTACCTC.